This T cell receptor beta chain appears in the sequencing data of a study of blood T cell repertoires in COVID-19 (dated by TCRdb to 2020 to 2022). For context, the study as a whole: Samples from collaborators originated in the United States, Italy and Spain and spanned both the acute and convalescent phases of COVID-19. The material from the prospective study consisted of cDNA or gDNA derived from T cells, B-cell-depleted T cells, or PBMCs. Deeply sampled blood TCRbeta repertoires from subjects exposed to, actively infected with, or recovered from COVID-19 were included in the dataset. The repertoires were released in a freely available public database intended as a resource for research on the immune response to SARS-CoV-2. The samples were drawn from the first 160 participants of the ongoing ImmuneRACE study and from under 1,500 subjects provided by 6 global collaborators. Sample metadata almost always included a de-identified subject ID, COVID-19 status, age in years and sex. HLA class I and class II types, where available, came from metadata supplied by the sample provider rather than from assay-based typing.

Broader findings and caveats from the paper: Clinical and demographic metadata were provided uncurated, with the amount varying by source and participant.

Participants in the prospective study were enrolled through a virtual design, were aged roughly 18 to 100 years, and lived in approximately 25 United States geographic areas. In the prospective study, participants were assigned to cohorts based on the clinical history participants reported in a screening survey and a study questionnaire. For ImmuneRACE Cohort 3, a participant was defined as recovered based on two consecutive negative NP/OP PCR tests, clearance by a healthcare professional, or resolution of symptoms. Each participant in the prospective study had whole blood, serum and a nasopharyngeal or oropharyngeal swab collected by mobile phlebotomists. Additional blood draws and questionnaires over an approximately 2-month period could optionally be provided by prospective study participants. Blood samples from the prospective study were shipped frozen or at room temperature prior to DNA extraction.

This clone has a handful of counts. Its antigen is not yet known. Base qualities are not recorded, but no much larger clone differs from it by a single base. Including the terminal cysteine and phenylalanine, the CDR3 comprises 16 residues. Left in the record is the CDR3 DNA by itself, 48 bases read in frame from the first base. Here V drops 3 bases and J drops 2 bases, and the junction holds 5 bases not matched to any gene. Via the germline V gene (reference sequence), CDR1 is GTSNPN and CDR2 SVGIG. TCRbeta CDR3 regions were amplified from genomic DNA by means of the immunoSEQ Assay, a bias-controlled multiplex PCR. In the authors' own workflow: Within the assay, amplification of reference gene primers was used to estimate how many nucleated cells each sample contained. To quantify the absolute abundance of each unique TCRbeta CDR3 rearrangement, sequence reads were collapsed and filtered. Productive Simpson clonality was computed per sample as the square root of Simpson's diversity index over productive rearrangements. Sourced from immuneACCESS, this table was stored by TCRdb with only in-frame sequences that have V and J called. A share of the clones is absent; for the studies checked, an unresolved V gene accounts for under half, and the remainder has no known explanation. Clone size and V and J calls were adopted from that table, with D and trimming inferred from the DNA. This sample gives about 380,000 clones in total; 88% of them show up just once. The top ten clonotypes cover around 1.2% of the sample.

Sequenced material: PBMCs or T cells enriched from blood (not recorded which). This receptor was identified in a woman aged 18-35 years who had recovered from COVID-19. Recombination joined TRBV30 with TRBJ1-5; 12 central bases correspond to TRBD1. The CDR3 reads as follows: CAWSGTGGRGNQPQHF. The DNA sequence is TGTGCCTGGAGCGGGACAGGGGGCAGAGGCAATCAGCCCCAGCATTTT.